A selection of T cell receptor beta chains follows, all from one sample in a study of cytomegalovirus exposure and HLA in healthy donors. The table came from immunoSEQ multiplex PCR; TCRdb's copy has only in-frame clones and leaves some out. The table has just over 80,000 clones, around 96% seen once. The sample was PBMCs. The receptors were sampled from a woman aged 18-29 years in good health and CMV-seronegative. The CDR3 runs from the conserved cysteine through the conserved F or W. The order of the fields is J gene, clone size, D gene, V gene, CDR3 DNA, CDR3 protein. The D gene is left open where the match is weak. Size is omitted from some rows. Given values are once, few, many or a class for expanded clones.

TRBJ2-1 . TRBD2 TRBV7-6 TGTGCCAGCAGCTCGTACAGACTAGCGGGACAGTTCTTC CASSSYRLAGQFF
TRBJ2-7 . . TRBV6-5 TGTGCCAGCAAAGACGGGGGTTCCCACTACGAGCAGTACTTC CASKDGGSHYEQYF
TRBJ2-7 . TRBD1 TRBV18 TGTGCCAGCCTCGGACAGGGGGCGGGCGAGCAGTACTTC CASLGQGAGEQYF
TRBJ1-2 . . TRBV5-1 TGCGCCAGCAGCGTGGGGGGAGCAGGCTACACCTTC CASSVGGAGYTF
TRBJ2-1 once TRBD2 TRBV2 TGTGCCGGGGGGGACTCGAGCTCCTACAATGAGCAGTTCTTC CAGGDSSSYNEQFF
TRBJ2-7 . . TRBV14 TGTGCCAGCAGCCAAGGCGACTACGAGCAGTACTTC CASSQGDYEQYF
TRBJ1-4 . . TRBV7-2 TGTGCCAGCAGCTCTGCAACTAATGAAAAACTGTTTTTT CASSSATNEKLFF
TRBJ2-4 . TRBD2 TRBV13 TGTGCCAGCGGTACTAGCGGGGGCAAAAACATTCAGTACTTC CASGTSGGKNIQYF
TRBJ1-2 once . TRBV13 TGTGCCAGCAGCTTAGCCGCCGGAGCGTCCTATGGCTACACCTTC CASSLAAGASYGYTF
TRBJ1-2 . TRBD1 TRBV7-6 TGTGCCAGCAGCTTAGTCTCCCCCTCGGGACAGGGGGCCCTCTATGGCTACACCTTC CASSLVSPSGQGALYGYTF
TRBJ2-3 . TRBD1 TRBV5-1 TGCGCCAGCTGGACAGGTTTCCCAGATACGCAGTATTTT CASWTGFPDTQYF
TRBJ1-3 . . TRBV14 TGTGCCAGCAGTGCCTGGGGAGGTCTAGGAAACACCATATATTTT CASSAWGGLGNTIYF
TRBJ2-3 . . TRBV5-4 TGTGCCAGCAGCTTCCCCCTAGGACAGTCTTCCACAGATACGCAGTATTTT CASSFPLGQSSTDTQYF
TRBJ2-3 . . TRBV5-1 TGCGCCAGCAGTCAACCGGGAGCAGATACGCAGTATTTT CASSQPGADTQYF
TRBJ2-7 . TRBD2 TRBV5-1 TGCGCCAGCAGCCCTAGCGGGGGAAGCTCCTACGAGCAGTACTTC CASSPSGGSSYEQYF
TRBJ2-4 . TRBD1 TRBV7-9 TGTGCCAGCAGCTTAGGGCAGGGGGCCCGAAACATTCAGTACTTC CASSLGQGARNIQYF
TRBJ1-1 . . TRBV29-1 TGCAGCGTTCTTTCGAACACTGAAGCTTTCTTT CSVLSNTEAFF
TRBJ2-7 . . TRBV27 TGTGCCAGCAGTTTACTCATCCAGCGGGAGCAGTACTTC CASSLLIQREQYF